This entry is about one T cell receptor (beta chain). Its antigen is undetermined. These data come from a study of T cell repertoires in cytomegalovirus infection. The wider study: Use of recently identified HLA-C-restricted and well-studied HLA-B-restricted CMV epitopes was part of the study.

TCRdb itself ran the reads through MiXCR, one entry per CDR3 protein. This sample has some 500,000 distinct CDR3 sequences, with roughly a third found just once. V dropped 3 bases and J dropped 3; count of bases not matched to a gene: 14. Germline CDR1 SGHNT, CDR2 YYREEE (reference sequence). The CDR3 is 18 residues long. Notes on the study in general: The study found HLA-C-restricted CMV-specific TCR beta clonotypes dominating the ex vivo response.

This chain joins TRBV5-4 and TRBJ2-1; 8 positions match TRBD1. The sample consisted of cultured PBMCs, taken from culture after CMV antigen stimulation. The sequence derives from a human donor in good health (CMV status not recorded). Some clones in this sample may be carry-over from other donors' samples. As DNA, the CDR3 is TGTGCCAGCAGCTCCCAAACCATTCAGGGGGCATTCTACAATGAGCAGTTCTTC. Translated, it gives CASSSQTIQGAFYNEQFF.